This T cell receptor beta chain appears in the sequencing data of a study of blood T cell repertoires in COVID-19 (dated by TCRdb to the early 2020s). Some background on the complete study: Samples covering the acute and convalescent phases of COVID-19 were provided by collaborators in the United States, Italy and Spain. The prospective study material was composed of cDNA or gDNA derived from T cells, B-cell-depleted T cells, or PBMCs. Subjects who had been exposed to COVID-19, were actively infected with it, or had recovered from it provided the deeply sampled blood TCRbeta repertoires that made up the dataset. The repertoires were released in a freely available public database intended as a resource for research on the immune response to SARS-CoV-2. The samples were drawn from the first 160 participants of the ongoing ImmuneRACE study and from some 1,300 subjects provided by 6 global collaborators. Sample metadata almost always included a de-identified subject ID, COVID-19 status, age in years and sex. Where HLA class I and class II types were available, the types were taken from metadata supplied by the sample provider, not from assay-based typing. What the authors observed across the whole study: How much clinical and demographic metadata was included differed by source and by participant, and the metadata was provided uncurated.

TCRbeta CDR3 regions were amplified from genomic DNA by means of the immunoSEQ Assay, a bias-controlled multiplex PCR. The authors' analysis ran thus. The number of nucleated cells in each sample was estimated by amplification of reference gene primers within the assay. Sequence reads were collapsed and filtered to measure the absolute abundance of every unique TCRbeta CDR3 rearrangement. For each sample, productive Simpson clonality was calculated by taking the square root of Simpson's diversity index across productive rearrangements. This immuneACCESS table, as held by TCRdb, lists in-frame sequences with V and J called but not all clones. Of the missing ones, under half trace to an unresolved V gene in checked studies; the others have no known cause. V, J and clone size are taken as reported in that table, and D and trimming were inferred from the DNA itself. This sample has approximately 260,000 clones in its table, and 86% of those were observed once. The ten largest make up 3.5% to 4% of the sample.

Whole blood was collected in K2EDTA tubes by collaborating institutions according to the institutions' own protocols. Collaborator samples were shipped for TCRbeta analysis as frozen whole blood, isolated PBMCs, or DNA extracted from either sample type. To note about this clone: Its recognized antigen is unknown. Base qualities are not provided; no much larger clone lies one nucleotide away.

The CDR3 sequence holds 15 residues, the cysteine and phenylalanine included. Only the CDR3 part of the read is kept: 45 bases, read in frame from the first base. Reading the germline V gene gives CDR1 SGHRS and CDR2 YFSETQ. V lost 0 bases and J lost 1 base; the stretch between them is 10 bases long. The receptor was derived from a man younger than 35 with active or convalescent COVID-19. The rearranged chain carries TRBV5-1 and TRBJ2-5; possibly the D gene is TRBD2, per 5 matching bases. Input material: peripheral blood. CDR3 sequence: CASSLGLAFQETQYF. In nucleotide form, the sequence is TGCGCCAGCAGCTTGGGCCTAGCCTTCCAAGAGACCCAGTACTTC.